This T cell receptor beta chain was captured in a study of blood T cells in healthy people across ages. Next came a second PCR, run for about 6 to 12 cycles, which used a sample-barcoded 5' primer along with a J-beta primer mix. TCRdb reanalysed the 5' RACE reads using MiXCR and keeps one entry per CDR3 protein. This table has 910,000 or so distinct CDR3 sequences, roughly half appearing once. Findings and caveats of the study: Older age coincided with a roughly linear decline in TCR beta diversity per million T cells.

The count of this clonotype is one. What it recognizes is unknown. The ends were cut back, 3 bases at V and 11 bases at J, with 22 bases in the middle. This CDR3 region has 15 residues. Germline V lookup: CDR1 SNHLY, CDR2 FYNNEI. This TCR was recovered from a woman aged 55-69 years in good health. V and J are TRBV2 and TRBJ2-5; TRBD2 is a possible D gene (6 bases). Sequences were obtained from blood. CDR3 sequence (DNA): TGTGCCAGCAGTGATACGGGGGTAGGGTTAGGTGAGCAGTACTTC. Its protein product is CASSDTGVGLGEQYF.